The 8 T cell receptor beta chains below were found in one sample sequenced in a study of molecular identifiers for immune sequencing clone quantification. One entry per CDR3 protein, called by TCRdb with MiXCR from the PCR reads. The sample lists under 650,000 distinct CDR3 sequences; 20% were seen once. Material: naive CD8+ T cells from blood, with Jurkat cell RNA spiked in. The subset is: FACS-sorted CD8+CD4-CCR7+CD45RA+ naive T cells. These receptors were collected from a human donor in good health. Some libraries in this study had Jurkat cell RNA spiked in.

This clonotype has at least ten counts. This sequence joins TRBV28 and TRBJ2-7; D unclear. Trimming shortened V by 6 bases and J by 3 bases, and 6 bases separated the two germline ends. There are 11 residues in the CDR3. The V gene's germline CDR1 is MDHEN and CDR2 SYDVKM. The CDR3 loop reads CASRPNYEQYF. The CDR3 DNA reads as TGTGCCAGCAGGCCCAACTACGAGCAGTACTTC.

About this clonotype: This may be a read error: a much more frequent sequence differs by one nucleotide. This chain uses TRBV24-1 with TRBJ2-1, with 10 bases identical to TRBD2. The ends lost 3 bases at V and 5 bases at J; junction bases unmatched: 9. The CDR3 spans 17 residues. The germline V gene encodes CDR1 KGHDR and CDR2 SFDVKD. For the CDR3, the DNA is TGTGCCACCAGTGATCGAGTAGCGGGGGGCTATCACAATGAGCAGTTCTTC. The encoded protein is CATSDRVAGGYHNEQFF.

At least ten counts were recorded for this clonotype. The rearrangement joins TRBV3-1 to TRBJ2-5; D gene uncertain. The germline V and J ends were trimmed by 5 bases and 1 base, with 11 bases remaining between them. The CDR3 has 14 amino acids. The germline V gene encodes CDR1 LGHDT and CDR2 YNNKEL (reference sequence). CDR3 DNA sequence: TGTGCCAGCAGCGACCGGGCCCCCCAAGAGACCCAGTACTTC. Amino acids: CASSDRAPQETQYF.

As to this clonotype: This could be a read error, since a much larger clone is one nucleotide away. The DNA of the CDR3 is TGTGCCGGCAGCTTCCCGGGATTAACTGAAGCTTTCTTT. It codes for CAGSFPGLTEAFF. V usage is TRBV7-9 and J usage is TRBJ1-1; D unclear. The germline V gene encodes CDR1 SEHNR and CDR2 FQNEAQ (reference sequence). This CDR3 is built from 13 residues.

This clonotype occurred a few times. The chain is built from TRBV4-3 and TRBJ2-7; unclear D gene. Germline V CDR1 and CDR2: LGHNA, YSLEER. The CDR3 loop spans 15 amino acids. Trimming took 0 bases from V and 2 from J, leaving 11 bases between them. In DNA form, the CDR3 reads TGCGCCAGCAGCCAAGATAGGGCACAACCCTACGAGCAGTACTTC. Its translation is CASSQDRAQPYEQYF.

Regarding this clonotype: Just one base apart from a much larger clone, this may be a read error. The V call is TRBV3-1, the J call TRBJ2-2, with 7 bases fitting TRBD2. Germline trimming cut 4 bases from V and 3 bases from J; bases unmatched to any gene: 8. CDR3 length: 16 residues. Germline CDR1 is LGHDT and CDR2 is YNNKEL (reference sequence). The CDR3 DNA reads TGTGCCAGCAGCCTAAGCGGGACTTCCCACACCGGGGAGCTGTTTTTT. Translating it yields CASSLSGTSHTGELFF.

This clonotype was seen repeatedly, ten times or more. The CDR3 is CAISKEGSGNTIYF. The CDR3 nucleotides are TGTGCCATCAGTAAGGAGGGGTCTGGAAACACCATATATTTT. The V and J genes are TRBV10-3 and TRBJ1-3; tentative D call: TRBD1 (5 bases). Germline lookup yields CDR1 ENHRY and CDR2 SYGVKD. This CDR3 has 14 amino acids. V lost 5 bases to trimming and J lost 1 base, with 9 bases between them.

This clonotype was picked up a small number of times. The V gene is TRBV9, the J gene TRBJ2-7; no clear D. Trimming removed 0 bases from V and 2 bases from J, with 6 bases in between. The CDR3 has 13 residues. Germline V lookup: CDR1 SGDLS, CDR2 YYNGEE. CDR3 DNA: TGTGCCAGCAGCGTAGACACAACCTACGAGCAGTACTTC. This gives the protein CASSVDTTYEQYF.